The 23 T cell receptor beta chains below all came from one sample that was sequenced in a study of shared clonotypes between healthy human individuals. The table came from immunoSEQ multiplex PCR; TCRdb's copy has only in-frame clones and leaves some out. In the table there are over 1.5 million clones, approximately 98% of which are singletons. The sequencing sample was made of naive CD4+ T cells sorted from blood. Specified subset: CD45RA+ positively selected. All receptors come from a man aged 30-40 years in good health.

The chain joins TRBV27 to TRBJ1-1; 9 bases agree with TRBD1. Germline V gives CDR1 MNHEY, CDR2 SMNVEV (reference sequence). The CDR3 runs 19 residues. V was pared by 6 bases and J by 0 bases, with 17 bases of the junction left unmatched. CDR3 sequence reads: CASRRDRALPGKMNTEAFF. The CDR3 DNA reads TGTGCCAGCAGGCGGGACAGGGCCCTACCGGGGAAGATGAACACTGAAGCTTTCTTT.

The V and J genes are TRBV10-2 and TRBJ2-7; the match to TRBD2 covers 9 bases. J lost 6 bases, V lost 6 bases, and 9 bases had no gene match. The CDR3 consists of 14 residues. Germline CDR1 reads WSHSY; CDR2 reads SAAADI. DNA for the CDR3: TGCGCCAGCAGGGCGGGGGCTAGCGGGATCGAGCAGTACTTC. This codes for CASRAGASGIEQYF.

The gene calls are TRBV10-2 and TRBJ1-5; D is undetermined. The V end was cut by 2 bases, the J end by 2 bases, with 19 bases between. The CDR3 loop spans 18 amino acids. Germline CDR1 WSHSY, CDR2 SAAADI. The CDR3 coding sequence is TGCGCCAGCAGTGAGGAAATAAAGGGCTCCGGGGGCAATCAGCCCCAGCATTTT. This sequence encodes CASSEEIKGSGGNQPQHF.

The genes are TRBV5-6 and TRBJ2-1, with TRBD2 matching over 7 bases. The CDR3 runs to 16 residues. The J segment lost 0 bases and the V segment lost 2 bases, leaving 5 bases of the junction unmatched. Germline V gene data show CDR1 as SGHDT and CDR2 as YYEEEE. Here the CDR3 reads CASSFLGGSSYNEQFF. The CDR3 coding sequence is TGTGCCAGCAGCTTCCTCGGCGGGAGCTCCTACAATGAGCAGTTCTTC.

With respect to this clone: Other DNA sequences in this sample translate to the same CDR3. The J gene is TRBJ1-5, the V gene TRBV6-5; 7 nucleotides align to TRBD1. Germline CDR1 reads MNHEY; CDR2 reads SVGAGI. This CDR3 is built from 15 residues. The V segment lost 6 bases and the J segment 5 bases; nucleotides outside the gene matches: 10. The CDR3: CASSPDRGRDQPQHF. CDR3 coding DNA: TGTGCCAGCAGCCCTGATAGGGGGCGCGATCAGCCCCAGCATTTT.

The genes are TRBV10-3 and TRBJ2-2; D call uncertain. V lost 8 bases and J lost 1, with 8 bases in between. This CDR3 region has 13 residues. Germline V gene lookup returns CDR1 ENHRY and CDR2 SYGVKD. The CDR3 loop reads CAIGEENTGELFF. The CDR3 DNA follows: TGTGCCATCGGGGAAGAGAACACCGGGGAGCTGTTTTTT.

This clone was seen only once. V gene TRBV15 combines with J gene TRBJ2-1, with D possibly matching TRBD1 (5 bases). The CDR3 loop spans 16 amino acids. The V end was cut by 1 base, the J end by 0 bases, with 10 bases between. Germline CDR1 LNHNV, CDR2 YYDKDF (reference sequence). This CDR3 reads CATSRGGGSSYNEQFF. CDR3 DNA sequence: TGTGCCACCAGCAGAGGGGGCGGAAGCTCCTACAATGAGCAGTTCTTC.

The chain joins TRBV10-1 to TRBJ2-7; TRBD2 agrees at 12 bases. This CDR3 region has 15 residues. J was trimmed by 6 bases and V by 4 bases; bases with no gene match: 7. CDR1 and CDR2 (germline): WNHNN, SYGVQD (reference sequence). For the CDR3, the DNA is TGCGCCAGCAGTGCCCTAGCGGGAGGGCCAGGCGAGCAGTACTTC. Protein: CASSALAGGPGEQYF.

The gene calls are TRBV7-3 and TRBJ2-3; no firm D call. V was clipped by 2 bases and J by 0 bases, with 6 bases between them. The CDR3 is 14 amino acids. The germline V gene encodes CDR1 SGHTA and CDR2 FQGTGA. This CDR3 reads CASSLATSTDTQYF. The CDR3, as DNA: TGTGCCAGCAGCTTAGCGACTAGCACAGATACGCAGTATTTT.

The V gene is TRBV29-1, the J gene TRBJ2-5; 13 bases line up with TRBD2. The CDR3 covers 14 residues. With V trimmed by 5 bases and J by 2 bases, 2 bases remained unmatched. Germline CDR1 SQVTM, CDR2 ANQGSEA. The CDR3 loop reads CSVTGLAGQETQYF. CDR3 nucleotides: TGCAGCGTTACGGGACTAGCGGGACAAGAGACCCAGTACTTC.

This sequence joins TRBV19 and TRBJ1-2, with a tentative D call TRBD1 (6 bases). This CDR3 region has 15 residues. V was shortened by 5 bases and J by 8 bases, with 21 bases between the two germline ends. Germline V CDR1 and CDR2: LNHDA, SQIVND (reference sequence). The CDR3 DNA reads TGTGCCAGTAGTTCTCCGGGACAAAAGCGAGGAGGCTACACCTTC. Encoded protein: CASSSPGQKRGGYTF.

V and J are TRBV29-1 and TRBJ2-7, with D hard to call. V was trimmed by 0 bases and J by 0 bases, leaving 6 bases between them. CDR1 and CDR2 (germline): SQVTM, ANQGSEA. This CDR3 is 13 amino acids long. This chain's CDR3 is CSVEDSYSYEQYF. The CDR3 bases are TGCAGCGTTGAAGACTCCTACTCCTACGAGCAGTACTTC.

V and J are TRBV4-2 and TRBJ2-7; 8 nucleotides line up with TRBD2. With 0 bases clipped from V and 6 bases from J, the junction kept 7 bases outside the gene matches. There are 15 residues in the CDR3. Germline V gene lookup returns CDR1 LGHNA and CDR2 YNFKEQ. This CDR3 reads CASSQDGAGDPEQYF. In DNA, the CDR3 is TGTGCCAGCAGCCAAGATGGAGCGGGAGATCCCGAGCAGTACTTC.

The chain is built from TRBV14 and TRBJ2-5; no definite D call. The V and J ends lost 4 bases and 4 bases respectively, with 19 bases between them. The CDR3 extends over 16 amino acids. Germline V gene data show CDR1 as SGHDN and CDR2 as FVKESK. Here the CDR3 DNA reads TGTGCCAGCAGCCCCGCGCAGAGGAGTTTCGGAGAGACCCAGTACTTC. Protein product: CASSPAQRSFGETQYF.

The rearrangement joins TRBV30 to TRBJ2-7; D remains unclear. The CDR3 is 14 residues long. Germline V gene data show CDR1 as GTSNPN and CDR2 as SVGIG (reference sequence). V lost 2 bases, J lost 4 bases, and 15 bases lay in between. The CDR3 region has the DNA TGTGCCTGGAGTCGCGAGATTATCCCTTACGAGCAGTACTTC. This codes for CAWSREIIPYEQYF.

This sequence joins TRBV28 and TRBJ2-2; D uncertain. CDR3 size: 17 residues. Per the germline V gene, CDR1 is MDHEN and CDR2 is SYDVKM. V gave up 6 bases and J gave up 3 bases, with 20 bases separating them. CDR3 nucleotides: TGTGCCAGCAGCGTACGAGCCGGGTCCCGGGACACCGGGGAGCTGTTTTTT. It is translated as CASSVRAGSRDTGELFF.

This chain uses TRBV4-1 with TRBJ2-7; 10 bases match TRBD2. This CDR3 region has 16 residues. J gave up 5 bases and V 3 bases, and 10 bases lay outside the gene matches. Germline CDR1 MGHRA, CDR2 YSYEKL. The chain's CDR3 is CASSHGSGLALDEQYF. Written as DNA, the CDR3 is TGCGCCAGCAGCCACGGTTCGGGACTAGCGTTGGACGAGCAGTACTTC.

The V gene is TRBV6-6, the J gene TRBJ1-5; no definite D call. V was shortened by 6 bases and J by 2 bases, with 8 bases between the two germline ends. The length of the CDR3 is 13 residues. Per germline, CDR1 MNHNY and CDR2 SVGAGI (reference sequence). The CDR3: CASRTSGNQPQHF. The CDR3 DNA follows: TGTGCCAGCAGGACTTCCGGCAATCAGCCCCAGCATTTT.

The chain recombines TRBV18 with TRBJ2-5, with D tentatively TRBD1 or TRBD2 (5 bases each). The tail of the sequence fits TRBJ2-7 better, so the J call may be wrong. Germline assignment: CDR1 KGHSH and CDR2 LQKENI. The CDR3 spans 15 residues. The CDR3 DNA follows: TGTGCCAGCTCACCCCGTGACGGGACCACGGGCGAGCAGTACTTC. Encoded protein: CASSPRDGTTGEQYF.

This clone has a single count. Other DNA sequences in the same sample also yield this CDR3. This chain joins TRBV2 and TRBJ2-7; D unclear. The CDR3 length is 11 residues. In germline, CDR1 is SNHLY, CDR2 FYNNEI. Trimming removed 5 bases from V and 3 bases from J, with 5 bases in between. The CDR3 reads CASSRSYEQYF. CDR3 coding DNA: TGTGCCAGCAGTCGGAGCTACGAGCAGTACTTC. The entire variable domain, with the rest obtained from reference TRBV2 and TRBJ2-7, is as follows: EPEVTQTPSHQVTQMGQEVILRCVPISNHLYFYWYRQILGQKVEFLVSFYNNEISEKSEIFDDQFSVERPDGSNFTLKIRSTKLEDSAMYFCASSRSYEQYFGPGTRLTVT.

Comment on this clone: The sample has other DNA sequences that encode this CDR3 too. The rearrangement uses TRBV9 and TRBJ1-5; the match to TRBD1 covers 10 bases. Looked up from germline, CDR1 is SGDLS and CDR2 is YYNGEE. J was trimmed by 4 bases and V by 3 bases; bases with no gene match: 7. This CDR3 region has 16 residues. DNA of the CDR3: TGTGCCAGCAGCGCGACAGGGGGCGCGGGTAATCAGCCCCAGCATTTT. Translation: CASSATGGAGNQPQHF. Combining the CDR3 with reference TRBV9 and TRBJ1-5 gives the whole variable domain DSGVTQTPKHLITATGQRVTLRCSPRSGDLSVYWYQQSLDQGLQFLIQYYNGEERAKGNILERFSAQQFPDLHSELNLSSLELGDSALYFCASSATGGAGNQPQHFGDGTRLSIL.

The count of this clone is one. This chain connects TRBV7-9 to TRBJ1-2; D remains unclear. CDR3 length: 15 amino acids. Germline V gene data show CDR1 as SEHNR and CDR2 as FQNEAQ (reference sequence). The V and J ends lost 10 bases and 2 bases respectively, with 20 bases between them. CDR3 in amino acids: CAMTRREGLNYGYTF. The CDR3 DNA is TGTGCCATGACGCGGAGAGAAGGGTTGAACTATGGCTACACCTTC.

The chain uses TRBV15 and TRBJ2-7; D is unclear. This CDR3 comprises 13 residues. Deletions cut 1 base from V and 1 base from J, with 5 bases between. CDR1 and CDR2 (germline): LNHNV, YYDKDF (reference sequence). The CDR3 spells CATSRGASYEQYF. CDR3 sequence (DNA): TGTGCCACCAGCAGAGGTGCGTCCTACGAGCAGTACTTC.